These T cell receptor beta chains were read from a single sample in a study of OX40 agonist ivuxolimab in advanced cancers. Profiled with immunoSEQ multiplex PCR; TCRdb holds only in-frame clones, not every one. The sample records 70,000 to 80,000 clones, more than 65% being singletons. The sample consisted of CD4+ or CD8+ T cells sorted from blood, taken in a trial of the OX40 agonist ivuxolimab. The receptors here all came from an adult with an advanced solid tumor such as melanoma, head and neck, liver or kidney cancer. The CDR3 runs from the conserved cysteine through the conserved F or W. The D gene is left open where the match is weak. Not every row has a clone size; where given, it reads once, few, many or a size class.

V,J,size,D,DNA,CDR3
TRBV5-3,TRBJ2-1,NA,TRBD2,TGTGCCAGAAGCTTGGATGGGACTAGCGGCTACAATGAGCAGTTCTTC,CARSLDGTSGYNEQFF
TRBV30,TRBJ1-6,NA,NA,TGTGCCTGGATGAAGTCGGGACTGGGTAATTCACCCCTCCACTTT,CAWMKSGLGNSPLHF
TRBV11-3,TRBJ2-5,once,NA,TGTGCCAGCAGCACCGACCCCCCTACATTACAAGAGACCCAGTACTTC,CASSTDPPTLQETQYF
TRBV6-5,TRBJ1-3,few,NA,TGTGCCAGCAGTTTACTGGGGCGGGGAAACACCATATATTTT,CASSLLGRGNTIYF
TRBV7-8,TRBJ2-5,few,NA,TGTGCCAGCACTGAAATCGGGGAGACCCAGTACTTC,CASTEIGETQYF
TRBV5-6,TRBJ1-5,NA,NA,TGTGCCAGCAGCCCCCAGGGAAACAATCAGCCCCAGCATTTT,CASSPQGNNQPQHF
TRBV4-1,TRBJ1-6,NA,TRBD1,TGCGCCAGCAGCCAGCAAGCTCGACAGGGAAGGAATTCACCCCTCCACTTT,CASSQQARQGRNSPLHF
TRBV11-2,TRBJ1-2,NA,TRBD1,TGTGCCAGCAGCTTAATTGAGGGGGCTAGCTATGGCTACACCTTC,CASSLIEGASYGYTF
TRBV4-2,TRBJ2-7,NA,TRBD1,TGTGCCAGCAGCCAAGATCTGGGGACAGTAGGGTACGAGCAGTACTTC,CASSQDLGTVGYEQYF
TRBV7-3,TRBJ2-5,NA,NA,TGTGCCAGCAGCCTATCAGGGGTTGAAGAGACCCAGTACTTC,CASSLSGVEETQYF
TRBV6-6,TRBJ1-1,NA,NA,TGTGCCAGCGTCGGGGAACACTCTGAAGCTTTCTTT,CASVGEHSEAFF
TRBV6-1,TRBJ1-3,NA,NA,TGTGCCGCCTCGACAGGATTTGATAGAAACACCATATATTTT,CAASTGFDRNTIYF
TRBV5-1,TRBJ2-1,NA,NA,TGCGCCAGCAGCTACGAGTGGAACGCCAATGAGCAGTTCTTC,CASSYEWNANEQFF
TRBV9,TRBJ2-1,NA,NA,TGTGCCAGCAGCGTTATGGGGGGAGAGAACAATGAGCAGTTCTTC,CASSVMGGENNEQFF
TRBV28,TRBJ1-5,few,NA,TGTGCCAGCATGGGTTGGTCCGGACAGCATTCCAATCAGCCCCAGCATTTT,CASMGWSGQHSNQPQHF
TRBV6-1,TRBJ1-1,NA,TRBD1,TGTGCCAGCAGCAAACAGGGGGTTAACACTGAAGCTTTCTTT,CASSKQGVNTEAFF
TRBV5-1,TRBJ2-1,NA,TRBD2,TGCGCCAGCGCCTTTGAGCTCGGGGGGGCGCCCTACAATGAGCAGTTCTTC,CASAFELGGAPYNEQFF
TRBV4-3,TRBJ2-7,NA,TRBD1,TGCGCCAGCAGCCAAGCTACGGGACAGTACTCCTACGAGCAGTACTTC,CASSQATGQYSYEQYF
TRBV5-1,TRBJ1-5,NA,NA,TGCGCCAGCAGCTTGGCCGGACACCTAAATCAGCCCCAGCATTTT,CASSLAGHLNQPQHF
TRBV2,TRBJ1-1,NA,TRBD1,TGTGGAAGCCTCCGGGACAGGCGACCGAACACTGAAGCTTTCTTT,CGSLRDRRPNTEAFF
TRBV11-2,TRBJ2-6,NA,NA,TGTGCCAGCAGCCCGGCAGGGGTACCCTTCTCTGGGGCCAACGTCCTGACTTTC,CASSPAGVPFSGANVLTF
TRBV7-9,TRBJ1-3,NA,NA,TGTGCCAGCAGCTTATTAACCGGTATCCCTGGAAACACCATATATTTT,CASSLLTGIPGNTIYF
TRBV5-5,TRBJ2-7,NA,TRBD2,TGTGCCAGCAGCCGACTAGCGGGAGGACATTACGAGCAGTACTTC,CASSRLAGGHYEQYF
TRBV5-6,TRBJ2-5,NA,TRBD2,TGTGCCAGCAGCTCCCTAGCGGCAGGACGAGAGACCCAGTACTTC,CASSSLAAGRETQYF
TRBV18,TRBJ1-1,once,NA,TGTGCCAGCTCACCGGCGGACATACGGACTGAAGCTTTCTTT,CASSPADIRTEAFF
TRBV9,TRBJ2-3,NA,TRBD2,TGTGCCAGCAGCGTAACCGGGAGGCAAACCACAGATACGCAGTATTTT,CASSVTGRQTTDTQYF
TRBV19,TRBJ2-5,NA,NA,TGTGCCAGTAGTATAGCGGGGACCGTTCGAGAGACCCAGTACTTC,CASSIAGTVRETQYF
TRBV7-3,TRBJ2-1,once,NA,TGTGCCAGCAGCTCAGCCTCCGGACTCCGTGAGCAGTTCTTC,CASSSASGLREQFF
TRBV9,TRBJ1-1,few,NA,TGTGCCAGCAGCGAGACTTTGAACACTGAAGCTTTCTTT,CASSETLNTEAFF
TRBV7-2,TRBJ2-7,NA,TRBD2,TGTGCCAGCAGCCCCCGGACTAGCGGGATAGGGCCCGGATACGAGCAGTACTTC,CASSPRTSGIGPGYEQYF
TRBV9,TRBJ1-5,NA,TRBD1,TGTGCCAGCAGCGGGGGACAGGGAAGCAATCAGCCCCAGCATTTT,CASSGGQGSNQPQHF
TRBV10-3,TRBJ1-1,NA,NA,TGTGCCATCAGTGAGTCGCGGGAGACTGAAGCTTTCTTT,CAISESRETEAFF
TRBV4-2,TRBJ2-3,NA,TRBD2,TGTGCCAGCAGCCAGGGCACGAGACTAGCGGGACCATTTAGCACAGATACGCAGTATTTT,CASSQGTRLAGPFSTDTQYF
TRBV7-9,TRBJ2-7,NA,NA,TGTGCCAGCCTGGGGGGGGCTACCTACGAGCAGTACTTC,CASLGGATYEQYF
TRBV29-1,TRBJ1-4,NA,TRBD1,TGCAGCGTCGCGACAGGGGCAGGTGAAAAACTGTTTTTT,CSVATGAGEKLFF
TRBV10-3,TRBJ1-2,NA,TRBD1,TGTGCCAGCAGTGAAACAGGGGACTATGGCTACACCTTC,CASSETGDYGYTF
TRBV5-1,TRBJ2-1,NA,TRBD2,TGCGCCAGCAGCTTGGTTTCTAGCGGGAGCAATGAGCAGTTCTTC,CASSLVSSGSNEQFF
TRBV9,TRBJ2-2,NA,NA,TGTGCCAGCAATCTCGGGACCGGGGAGCTGTTTTTT,CASNLGTGELFF
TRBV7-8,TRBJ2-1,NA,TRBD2,TGTGCCAGCAGCGAGATAGCGGGAGCATTTTTTAATGAGCAGTTCTTC,CASSEIAGAFFNEQFF
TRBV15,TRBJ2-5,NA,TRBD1,TGTGCCACCAGCAGAGATCGGACAGGGGGAGAGACCCAGTACTTC,CATSRDRTGGETQYF
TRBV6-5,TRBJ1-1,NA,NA,TGTGCCAGCAGTTACTCGGACCGACCTGAAGCTTTCTTT,CASSYSDRPEAFF
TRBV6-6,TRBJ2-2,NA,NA,TGTGTCAGCAGTCCGAGCACCGGGGAGCTGTTTTTT,CVSSPSTGELFF
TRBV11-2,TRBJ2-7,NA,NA,TGTGCCAGCAGCTTAGGAGTACACGAGCAGTACTTC,CASSLGVHEQYF
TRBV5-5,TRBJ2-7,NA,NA,TGTGCCAGCAGCTTGGAAGCTAGCGTGGCCTACGAGCAGTACTTC,CASSLEASVAYEQYF
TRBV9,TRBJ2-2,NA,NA,TGTGCCAGCAGCGAGAAGATAGGGGGGGCGAACACCGGGGAGCTGTTTTTT,CASSEKIGGANTGELFF
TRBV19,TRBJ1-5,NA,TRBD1,TGTGCCAGTAGTATGGGAGGGACAGGGGGCCTGCCCCAGCATTTT,CASSMGGTGGLPQHF
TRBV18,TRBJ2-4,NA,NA,TGTGCCAGCTCACTCAGGGAAAACATTCAGTACTTC,CASSLRENIQYF
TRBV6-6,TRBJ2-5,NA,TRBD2,TGTGCCAGCAGTTACTCGACTAGCTCTCGGGAGACCCAGTACTTC,CASSYSTSSRETQYF
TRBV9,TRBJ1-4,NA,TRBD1,TGTGCCAGCAGCACGGGACAGGGTAATGAAAAACTGTTTTTT,CASSTGQGNEKLFF
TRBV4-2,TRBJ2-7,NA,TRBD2,TGTGCCAGCAGCCGAGCGACTAGCGGGAGAGGCCTTACCTACGAGCAGTACTTC,CASSRATSGRGLTYEQYF
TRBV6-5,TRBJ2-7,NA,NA,TGTGCCAGCAGTTACTCGTCGAATAGCGCCTCCTACGAGCAGTACTTC,CASSYSSNSASYEQYF
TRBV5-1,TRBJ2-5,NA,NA,TGCGCCAGCAGCATTGGGCCCATCCGCGGTGCTCAAGAGACCCAGTACTTC,CASSIGPIRGAQETQYF
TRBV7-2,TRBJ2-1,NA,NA,TGTGCCAGCAGCCTTCTCGGGCAGGTGCTCAATGAGCAGTTCTTC,CASSLLGQVLNEQFF
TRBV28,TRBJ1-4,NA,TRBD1,TGTGCCAGCAGTAGGCCCGAGGCGGGACAGAATGAAAAACTGTTTTTT,CASSRPEAGQNEKLFF
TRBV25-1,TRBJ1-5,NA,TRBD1,TGTGCCAGTAAGGGACAGGGGGCCGGGCAGCCCCAGCATTTT,CASKGQGAGQPQHF
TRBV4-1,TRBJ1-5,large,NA,TGCGCCAGCAGCCAAGATTGGGACAGCAATCAGCCCCAGCATTTT,CASSQDWDSNQPQHF
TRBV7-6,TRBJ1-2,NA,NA,TGTGCCAGCAGCCTCGGGCAGCTTAACTATGGCTACACCTTC,CASSLGQLNYGYTF
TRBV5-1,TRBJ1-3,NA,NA,TGCGCCAGCGCTAGGGGGGTCACTGGAAACACCATATATTTT,CASARGVTGNTIYF
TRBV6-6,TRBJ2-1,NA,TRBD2,TGTGCCAGCACGCCTAGCGGGAGCTATGAGCAGTTCTTC,CASTPSGSYEQFF
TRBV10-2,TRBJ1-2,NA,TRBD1,TGCGCCAGCAGTGAGTCGGCAGGGGGCAGAGCTAACTATGGCTACACCTTC,CASSESAGGRANYGYTF